What follows are 32 T cell receptor beta chains derived from one specimen sequenced in a study of CD8 T cells in ankylosing spondylitis. TCRdb used MiXCR to reprocess the 5' RACE reads, holding one entry per CDR3 protein. The sample has about 240,000 distinct CDR3 sequences; approximately 11% are singletons. Sample: blood, either unsorted or a sorted T cell fraction (not recorded which). These receptors were obtained from a male donor with ankylosing spondylitis or in good health (not recorded which).

This clonotype was recorded many times. The chain links TRBV4-1 to TRBJ2-7; 7 positions agree with TRBD1. The germline CDR1 and CDR2 sequences are MGHRA and YSYEKL. The CDR3 has 16 residues. The V and J ends lost 4 bases and 4 bases, in that order; junction bases with no gene match: 13. The CDR3 DNA sequence: TGCGCCAGCAGCCCCTCGCTGACAGGGTTGAAGTACGAGCAGTACTTC. It codes for CASSPSLTGLKYEQYF.

This clonotype came up a few times. The rearrangement joins TRBV2 to TRBJ1-5, with 7 nucleotides matching TRBD1. This CDR3 is built from 16 residues. V was pared by 5 bases and J by 1 base, with 8 bases of the junction left unmatched. The germline CDR1 and CDR2 sequences are SNHLY and FYNNEI. As DNA, the CDR3 is TGTGCCAGCAGTTCCCAGGGGGGGCGAAGCAATCAGCCCCAGCATTTT. This encodes CASSSQGGRSNQPQHF.

This clonotype was observed at least ten times. The chain has TRBV20-1 and TRBJ1-2; 9 nucleotides match TRBD1. The ends lost 4 bases at V and 9 bases at J; junction bases unmatched: 9. Germline V gene data show CDR1 as DFQATT and CDR2 as SNEGSKA (reference sequence). The CDR3 totals 13 residues. In DNA, the CDR3 is TGCAGTGCTACTACAGGGGGCGGGGGAAGCTACACCTTC. Translating gives CSATTGGGGSYTF.

This chain joins TRBV10-3 and TRBJ2-7, with D perhaps given as TRBD1 or TRBD2 (5 bases each). Trimming stripped 0 bases from V and 6 bases from J, with 12 bases between. The CDR3 is 14 residues long. The V gene's germline CDR1 is ENHRY and CDR2 SYGVKD. For the CDR3, the DNA is TGTGCCATCAGTGAGTCGTCGGGGACCCTCGAGCAGTACTTC. As protein: CAISESSGTLEQYF.

This clonotype was seen many times. This rearrangement joins TRBV3-1 to TRBJ2-3, with a tentative D call TRBD2 (6 bases). The CDR3 is 15 amino acids. Trimming took off 1 base at V and 7 bases at J, with 15 bases between the two ends. The germline V gene has CDR1 LGHDT and CDR2 YNNKEL (reference sequence). The CDR3 protein is CASSQALAGFYTQYF. CDR3 nucleotide sequence: TGTGCCAGCAGCCAAGCACTGGCGGGGTTCTATACGCAGTATTTT.

This clonotype was recorded many times. The chain employs TRBV5-1 and TRBJ2-3; D possibly corresponds to TRBD1 (6 bases). The germline gives CDR1 SGHRS, CDR2 YFSETQ. The V gene lost 4 bases and the J gene lost 6 bases, with 18 bases spanning the gap. The CDR3 extends over 15 amino acids. CDR3 sequence: CASSNTGTPRDTQYF. CDR3 DNA sequence: TGCGCCAGCAGCAATACAGGGACCCCCCGGGATACGCAGTATTTT.

The rearrangement uses TRBV7-3 and TRBJ2-1; 7 positions match TRBD2. The V and J ends lost 5 bases and 0 bases, in that order; junction bases with no gene match: 7. This CDR3 spans 16 amino acids. Germline-derived CDR1 and CDR2 are SGHTA and FQGTGA. This chain's CDR3 is CASSPLAASSYNEQFF. Here the CDR3 DNA reads TGTGCCAGCAGCCCCCTAGCGGCAAGCTCCTACAATGAGCAGTTCTTC.

The J gene is TRBJ2-1, the V gene TRBV11-2, with a tentative D call TRBD2 (5 bases). The CDR3 contains 14 residues. Trimming took off 0 bases at V and 13 bases at J, with 16 bases between the two ends. The germline V gene has CDR1 SGHAT and CDR2 FQNNGV. In nucleotides, the CDR3 is TGTGCCAGCAGCTTAGACCGGGTAACGGGGTCACAGTTCTTC. Translated: CASSLDRVTGSQFF.

Many counts were recorded for this clonotype. The V and J genes are TRBV12-3 or TRBV12-4 and TRBJ2-3; 9 bases are shared with TRBD2. Losses at the gene ends were 3 bases for V and 3 bases for J; bases not matched to a gene: 4. The CDR3 extends over 15 amino acids. The CDR3 bases are TGTGCCAGCAGTTTGAGGCTAGCGGGGACAGATACGCAGTATTTT. Its translation is CASSLRLAGTDTQYF.

V usage is TRBV2 and J usage is TRBJ2-2; D may be TRBD1 (6 bases). The CDR3 extends over 14 amino acids. CDR1 and CDR2 from the germline V gene are SNHLY and FYNNEI. V lost 5 bases, J lost 5 bases, and 12 bases lay in between. The CDR3 here is CASSHGQYTGELFF. CDR3 nucleotide sequence: TGTGCCAGCAGTCACGGACAGTATACCGGGGAGCTGTTTTTT.

This clonotype has a handful of counts. The gene calls are TRBV28 and TRBJ2-7, with D perhaps matching TRBD1 (7 bases). Between the trimmed V and J ends, which lost 3 bases and 7 bases, there was a span of 19 bases. The germline CDR1 and CDR2 sequences are MDHEN and SYDVKM. The CDR3 consists of 15 residues. CDR3 residues: CASSFLSPGGGEQYF. For the CDR3, the DNA is TGTGCCAGCAGTTTTTTATCCCCAGGGGGAGGTGAGCAGTACTTC.

In this sample, this clonotype turned up many times. This chain joins TRBV5-1 and TRBJ1-6; 7 bases map to TRBD1. CDR1 and CDR2 (germline): SGHRS, YFSETQ. The CDR3 has 15 amino acids. Germline trimming cut 1 base from V and 8 bases from J; bases unmatched to any gene: 6. The CDR3 region is CASSLRAGGDSPLHF. Written as DNA, the CDR3 is TGCGCCAGCAGCTTGCGGGCAGGGGGGGATTCACCCCTCCACTTT.

This clonotype was detected ten times or more. This sequence joins TRBV5-1 and TRBJ2-1; 14 nucleotides match TRBD2. The germline V gene encodes CDR1 SGHRS and CDR2 YFSETQ. J was trimmed by 0 bases and V by 0 bases; bases with no gene match: 2. The CDR3 consists of 18 residues. The chain's CDR3 is CASSLDGTSGSSYNEQFF. CDR3 DNA: TGCGCCAGCAGCTTGGACGGGACTAGCGGGAGCTCCTACAATGAGCAGTTCTTC.

This clonotype was observed many times. The rearrangement links TRBV5-1 to TRBJ1-3; D call uncertain. The CDR3 loop spans 16 amino acids. Germline V gene sequence: CDR1 SGHRS, CDR2 YFSETQ. The ends were cut back, 0 bases at V and 0 bases at J, with 10 bases in the middle. The CDR3 bases are TGCGCCAGCAGCTTGGGAGGCCCTGACTCTGGAAACACCATATATTTT. Translating it yields CASSLGGPDSGNTIYF.

This clonotype was detected a few times. The genes are TRBV28 and TRBJ2-7; 9 positions match TRBD1. There are 17 residues in the CDR3. Germline V gene data show CDR1 as MDHEN and CDR2 as SYDVKM. V shed 3 bases and J 3 bases; nucleotides not matched to a gene: 12. Here the CDR3 DNA reads TGTGCCAGCAGTTTTTTGGTCCTGGGACAGGGCCTCTACGAGCAGTACTTC. Translating gives CASSFLVLGQGLYEQYF.

This clonotype was counted ten times or more. The chain uses TRBV25-1 and TRBJ2-7; 10 bases align to TRBD1. The CDR3 sequence is 16 residues long. The junction had 10 bases not matched to a gene; V was cut back by 3 bases and J by 5 bases. Germline V gene sequence: CDR1 MGHDK, CDR2 SYGVNS. In nucleotides, the CDR3 is TGTGCCAGCAGTGACTTTGGGGAAGGACAGGGGGACGAGCAGTACTTC. Translating it yields CASSDFGEGQGDEQYF.

The chain uses TRBV12-3 or TRBV12-4 and TRBJ2-1; D unresolved. With 5 bases removed from V and 8 bases from J, the gap between germline ends came to 4 bases. The CDR3 extends over 10 amino acids. CDR3 DNA sequence: TGTGCCAGCAGTCGGGATGAGCAGTTCTTC. Amino acids: CASSRDEQFF.

This clonotype was seen many times. This chain uses TRBV9 with TRBJ2-2; D gene unclear. V lost 0 bases, J lost 6 bases, and 0 bases lay in between. The germline V gene encodes CDR1 SGDLS and CDR2 YYNGEE. The CDR3 covers 11 residues. The CDR3, as DNA: TGTGCCAGCAGCGTAGCCGGGGAGCTGTTTTTT. Translating gives CASSVAGELFF.

This clonotype was seen ten or more times. The chain employs TRBV2 and TRBJ2-1, with TRBD2 matching 7 bases. The CDR3 runs 12 residues. Germline assignment: CDR1 SNHLY and CDR2 FYNNEI. The V gene end was trimmed by 8 bases and the J gene end by 7 bases; junction bases not matched to a gene: 5. CDR3 loop: CASGRAVNEQFF. CDR3 DNA: TGTGCCAGCGGGAGGGCCGTGAATGAGCAGTTCTTC.

This clonotype was seen many times. The rearrangement uses TRBV12-3 or TRBV12-4 and TRBJ1-6, with 7 bases that match TRBD1. The CDR3 contains 14 residues. V lost 6 bases and J lost 3; bases outside the gene matches: 2. The CDR3 nucleotides read TGTGCCAGCAGCGACAGGGACTATAATTCACCCCTCCACTTT. Residues: CASSDRDYNSPLHF.

This clonotype was seen more than once but under ten times. The J gene is TRBJ2-5, the V gene TRBV3-1; 9 nucleotides line up with TRBD1. Looked up from germline, CDR1 is LGHDT and CDR2 is YNNKEL (reference sequence). V lost 1 base and J lost 4; bases outside the gene matches: 7. The CDR3 consists of 16 residues. The CDR3 DNA follows: TGTGCCAGCAGCCAAGGTTTGACAGGGGGTTCAGAGACCCAGTACTTC. This encodes CASSQGLTGGSETQYF.

This clonotype was observed a few times. The chain carries TRBV7-1 and TRBJ2-7; TRBD1 matches at 11 bases. TRBV7-1 is filed as an ORF, its function uncertain. The CDR3 contains 22 residues. V shed 2 bases, J shed 6 bases, and the junction held 27 bases outside the gene matches. CDR3 sequence (DNA): TGTGCCAGCAGCTCACACCGGGACAGGGGGAGTAAAGTTGAGAAATGGTTCGGCGAGCAGTACTTC. Residues: CASSSHRDRGSKVEKWFGEQYF.

This clonotype has only one observation. A single base separates this from a much larger clone, so it may be a read error. The chain joins TRBV15 to TRBJ2-3; TRBD2 agrees at 7 bases. CDR1 and CDR2 from the germline V gene are LNHNV and YYDKDF (reference sequence). The V segment lost 0 bases and the J segment 0 bases; nucleotides outside the gene matches: 12. CDR3 size: 19 residues. The CDR3 DNA reads TGTGCCACCAGCAGAGATTACGGGGAGGGGCTCTTAAGCACAGATACGCAGTATTTT. It codes for CATSRDYGEGLLSTDTQYF.

A few counts support this clonotype. V is TRBV20-1 and J is TRBJ2-3, with 11 positions matching TRBD2. V trimming: 3 bases; J trimming: 5 bases; junction bases outside the gene matches: 10. There are 16 residues in the CDR3. Looked up from germline, CDR1 is DFQATT and CDR2 is SNEGSKA (reference sequence). The CDR3 sequence is CSASGSGGAIEDTQYF. Written as DNA, the CDR3 is TGCAGTGCTAGTGGTAGCGGGGGGGCAATCGAAGATACGCAGTATTTT.

Many counts were recorded for this clonotype. The chain has TRBV5-1 and TRBJ1-2; TRBD1 is a possible D gene (6 bases). The CDR3 extends over 15 amino acids. Germline CDR1 SGHRS, CDR2 YFSETQ. Trimming removed 3 bases from V and 6 bases from J, with 18 bases in between. This CDR3 is CASSSMNRAADGYTF. In DNA form, the CDR3 reads TGCGCCAGCAGCTCAATGAACAGGGCGGCGGATGGCTACACCTTC.

This clonotype showed up just a few times. This chain links TRBV7-9 with TRBJ1-4, with D possibly TRBD1 on 5 matching bases. CDR3 length equals 17 residues. V lost 5 bases and J 7 bases, leaving 23 bases between the germline ends. Germline V gene data show CDR1 as SEHNR and CDR2 as FQNEAQ (reference sequence). The CDR3 loop is CASSLPLDPGRGEKLFF. The CDR3 DNA is TGTGCCAGCAGCCTCCCTCTGGATCCAGGGAGAGGTGAAAAACTGTTTTTT.

J is TRBJ1-2 and V is TRBV18, with 7 bases fitting TRBD1. The J segment lost 5 bases and the V segment lost 3 bases, leaving 3 bases of the junction unmatched. CDR3 length equals 13 residues. The V gene's germline CDR1 is KGHSH and CDR2 LQKENI. DNA of the CDR3: TGTGCCAGCTCACCTCCGGGACAGTATGGCTACACCTTC. Amino acids: CASSPPGQYGYTF. The whole variable domain, filled in from reference TRBV18 and TRBJ1-2, reads NAGVMQNPRHLVRRRGQEARLRCSPMKGHSHVYWYRQLPEEGLKFMVYLQKENIIDESGMPKERFSAEFPKEGPSILRIQQVVRGDSAAYFCASSPPGQYGYTFGSGTRLTVV.

In its sample, this clonotype was seen many times. This rearrangement joins TRBV5-1 to TRBJ2-3; 8 nucleotides agree with TRBD1. CDR3 size: 16 residues. Germline CDR1 is SGHRS and CDR2 is YFSETQ. V trimming: 3 bases; J trimming: 1 base; junction bases outside the gene matches: 7. The CDR3, as DNA: TGCGCCAGCAGCTACACCACAGGGGGTCGCACAGATACGCAGTATTTT. Translation: CASSYTTGGRTDTQYF. Using reference TRBV5-1 and TRBJ2-3 for the parts outside the CDR3, the full variable domain is KAGVTQTPRYLIKTRGQQVTLSCSPISGHRSVSWYQQTPGQGLQFLFEYFSETQRNKGNFPGRFSGRQFSNSRSEMNVSTLELGDSALYLCASSYTTGGRTDTQYFGPGTRLTVL.

This clonotype was observed at least ten times. The chain uses TRBV5-1 and TRBJ1-2; 10 nucleotides align to TRBD1. Trimming took 3 bases from V and 4 from J; bases not matched to a gene: 3. The germline V gene encodes CDR1 SGHRS and CDR2 YFSETQ. CDR3 length: 14 amino acids. The DNA for the CDR3 is TGCGCCAGCAGCTCCGGGACAGGGGCCTATGGCTACACCTTC. This codes for CASSSGTGAYGYTF.

The chain has TRBV2 and TRBJ2-3; the match to TRBD1 covers 8 bases. CDR3 length equals 15 residues. Trimming cost V 8 bases and J 0 bases; bases outside gene matches: 7. Per germline, CDR1 SNHLY and CDR2 FYNNEI. CDR3 DNA: TGTGCCAGCCGGGCCCAGGGGGCCAGCACAGATACGCAGTATTTT. Amino acid sequence: CASRAQGASTDTQYF.

This clonotype has a count of ten or more. The chain is built from TRBV3-1 and TRBJ2-2, with 11 bases matching TRBD2. CDR3 length: 18 residues. Trimming cost V 4 bases and J 6 bases; bases outside gene matches: 13. Germline V gene sequence: CDR1 LGHDT, CDR2 YNNKEL (reference sequence). This CDR3 is CASSPLAGGNQLPGELFF. CDR3 DNA sequence: TGTGCCAGCAGCCCGCTAGCGGGGGGTAACCAGTTGCCCGGGGAGCTGTTTTTT. Using reference TRBV3-1 and TRBJ2-2 for the parts outside the CDR3, the full variable domain is DTAVSQTPKYLVTQMGNDKSIKCEQNLGHDTMYWYKQDSKKFLKIMFSYNNKELIINETVPNRFSPKSPDKAHLNLHINSLELGDSAVYFCASSPLAGGNQLPGELFFGEGSRLTVL.

This clonotype has only a few counts. The rearrangement uses TRBV5-1 and TRBJ2-7, with 12 nucleotides matching TRBD2. The germline V gene has CDR1 SGHRS and CDR2 YFSETQ. The CDR3 is 14 residues long. The J segment lost 4 bases and the V segment lost 4 bases, leaving 3 bases of the junction unmatched. CDR3 sequence (DNA): TGCGCCAGCAGCACTGGACTAGCGGGATACGAGCAGTACTTC. This sequence encodes CASSTGLAGYEQYF.